This TCR beta chain was retrieved from a study of STAT3 mutations in large granular lymphocyte leukemia. Study information: Roughly half of the longitudinally sequenced T-LGLL patients carried detectable canonical activating STAT3 mutations. More than half of T-LGLL patients received immunosuppressive therapy. Findings and limits, study-wide: In several patients, dominant TCR clone burden exceeded STAT3 mutant burden, suggesting STAT3 mutation arose secondarily. Every T-LGLL patient had at least one immunodominant TCRbeta clonotype.

V shed 7 bases, J shed 6 bases, and the junction held 9 bases outside the gene matches. The germline gives CDR1 LGHNT, CDR2 FRNRAP. The CDR3 totals 15 residues. About this clone: The target antigen is unknown.

Average productive template count per sample was about 40,000. The protocol was immunoSEQ multiplex PCR, while the TCRdb copy is restricted to in-frame clones and leaves out a portion. The sample lists tens of thousands of clones, around 80% seen once, with about 0.45% in the top ten. The V call is TRBV12-5, the J call TRBJ2-2; 9 bases are shared with TRBD1. This clonotype originated in a human donor with T large granular lymphocyte leukemia. Some clones in this sample may be carry-over from other donors' samples. Sequenced input: PBMCs. CDR3 bases: TGTGCTAGTGCTCCGGGACAGGGCTTCTCCGGGGAGCTGTTTTTT. Amino acid sequence: CASAPGQGFSGELFF.